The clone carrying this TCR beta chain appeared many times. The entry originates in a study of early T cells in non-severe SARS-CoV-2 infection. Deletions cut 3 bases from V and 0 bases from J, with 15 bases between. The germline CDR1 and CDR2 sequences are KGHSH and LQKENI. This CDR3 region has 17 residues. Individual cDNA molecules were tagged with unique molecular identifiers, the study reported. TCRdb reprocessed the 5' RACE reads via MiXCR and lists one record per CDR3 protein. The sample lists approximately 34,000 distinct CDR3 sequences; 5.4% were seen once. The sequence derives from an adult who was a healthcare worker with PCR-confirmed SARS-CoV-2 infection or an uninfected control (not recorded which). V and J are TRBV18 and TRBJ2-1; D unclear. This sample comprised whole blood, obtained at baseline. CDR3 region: CASSPGGATSSYNEQFF. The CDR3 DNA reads TGTGCCAGCTCACCGGGTGGAGCGACGTCCTCCTACAATGAGCAGTTCTTC.